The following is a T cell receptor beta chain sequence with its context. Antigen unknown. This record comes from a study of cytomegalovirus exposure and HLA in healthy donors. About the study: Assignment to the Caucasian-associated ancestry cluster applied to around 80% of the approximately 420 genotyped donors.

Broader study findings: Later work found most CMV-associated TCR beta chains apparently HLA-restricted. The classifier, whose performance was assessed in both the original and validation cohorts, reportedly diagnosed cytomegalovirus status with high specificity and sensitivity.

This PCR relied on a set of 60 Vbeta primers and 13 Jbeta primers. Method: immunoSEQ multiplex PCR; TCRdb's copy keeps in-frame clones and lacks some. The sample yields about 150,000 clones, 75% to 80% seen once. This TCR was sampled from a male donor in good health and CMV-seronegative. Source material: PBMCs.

The CDR3: CASSLWTNTEAFF. For the CDR3, the DNA is TGTGCCAGCAGCTTATGGACTAATACCGAAGCTTTCTTT. The V and J genes are TRBV7-3 and TRBJ1-1; D call uncertain. The CDR3 extends over 13 amino acids. Germline V gene lookup returns CDR1 SGHTA and CDR2 FQGTGA. Deletions cut 2 bases from V and 8 bases from J, with 12 bases between.